The 17 T cell receptor beta chains below were found in one sample sequenced in a study of cytomegalovirus exposure and HLA in healthy donors. The method was immunoSEQ multiplex PCR; TCRdb's version includes in-frame clones alone and lacks a portion of them. This repertoire shows 60,000 or so clones, about 95% found once; its top ten account for over 2%. Material for sequencing was PBMCs. Receptors originate from a man between 18 and 29 years old in good health and CMV-seronegative.

The chain uses TRBV2 and TRBJ2-7, with 12 bases fitting TRBD1. With V trimmed by 1 base and J by 5 bases, 3 bases remained unmatched. This CDR3 is built from 15 residues. The germline CDR1 and CDR2 sequences are SNHLY and FYNNEI. This CDR3 is CASSEVGQGANEQYF. The CDR3 DNA is TGTGCCAGCAGTGAAGTGGGACAGGGGGCCAACGAGCAGTACTTC.

The V call is TRBV5-6, the J call TRBJ2-6, with D tentatively TRBD2 (6 bases). Germline CDR1 and CDR2: SGHDT and YYEEEE. V gave up 4 bases and J gave up 0 bases, with 14 bases separating them. The CDR3 sequence is 17 residues long. Written as DNA, the CDR3 is TGTGCCAGCAGCATCGGGGGAACCCTCTCTGGGGCCAACGTCCTGACTTTC. Protein product: CASSIGGTLSGANVLTF.

CDR3 in amino acids: CASSPGQTYGYTF. CDR3 sequence (DNA): TGTGCCAGCTCACCCGGACAGACCTATGGCTACACCTTC. The chain uses TRBV18 and TRBJ1-2, with D tentatively TRBD1 (6 bases). The V gene lost 3 bases and the J gene lost 4 bases, with 9 bases spanning the gap. The CDR3 consists of 13 residues. The germline gives CDR1 KGHSH, CDR2 LQKENI.

The chain employs TRBV7-9 and TRBJ1-1, with unresolved D. The CDR3 covers 14 residues. Looked up from germline, CDR1 is SEHNR and CDR2 is FQNEAQ (reference sequence). Trimming removed 7 bases from V and 0 bases from J, with 12 bases in between. The CDR3 sequence: CASTGSGMNTEAFF. The CDR3 region has the DNA TGTGCCAGCACGGGCAGCGGGATGAACACTGAAGCTTTCTTT.

This clone was observed once. The rearrangement joins TRBV18 to TRBJ2-7; TRBD1 matches 11 bases. This CDR3 has 17 amino acids. From germline, CDR1 is KGHSH and CDR2 LQKENI. Trimming cost V 3 bases and J 4 bases; bases outside gene matches: 11. DNA for the CDR3: TGTGCCAGCTCACCCCCCCCCGGACAGGGGGCGGGTTACGAGCAGTACTTC. Amino acids: CASSPPPGQGAGYEQYF.

V usage is TRBV25-1 and J usage is TRBJ2-5, with 7 bases aligning to TRBD1. The length of the CDR3 is 18 residues. In germline, CDR1 is MGHDK, CDR2 SYGVNS. V was clipped by 3 bases and J by 2 bases; unmatched bases: 15. The CDR3 is CASSEVQETGTVQETQYF. CDR3 nucleotides: TGTGCCAGCAGTGAGGTTCAAGAAACCGGGACAGTTCAAGAGACCCAGTACTTC.

The chain recombines TRBV5-8 with TRBJ1-4, with 9 bases fitting TRBD1. The CDR3 has 17 residues. V was clipped by 4 bases and J by 0 bases; unmatched bases: 7. Germline CDR1 is SGHTS and CDR2 is YDEGEE. This CDR3 is CASSQGQGFSTNEKLFF. CDR3 nucleotide sequence: TGTGCCAGCAGCCAGGGACAGGGCTTTTCAACTAATGAAAAACTGTTTTTT.

The rearrangement joins TRBV13 to TRBJ2-7; a possible D gene is TRBD2 (6 bases). Looked up from germline, CDR1 is PRHDT and CDR2 is FYEKMQ (reference sequence). The CDR3 sequence is 15 residues long. V lost 0 bases and J 3 bases, leaving 12 bases between the germline ends. For the CDR3, the DNA is TGTGCCAGCAGCTTAGGTGCTAGCGACAGCTACGAGCAGTACTTC. It translates to CASSLGASDSYEQYF.

V usage is TRBV19 and J usage is TRBJ2-1, with D maybe TRBD1 (5 bases). This CDR3 has 13 residues. The V gene's germline CDR1 is LNHDA and CDR2 SQIVND (reference sequence). V was pared by 1 base and J by 7 bases, with 8 bases between. This chain's CDR3 is CASSIGSGNEQFF. In DNA, the CDR3 is TGTGCCAGTAGTATAGGTTCAGGGAATGAGCAGTTCTTC.

The V call is TRBV27, the J call TRBJ1-2, with a possible D match to TRBD1 (6 bases). CDR1 is MNHEY, CDR2 SMNVEV, per germline (reference sequence). The CDR3 is made up of 13 amino acids. Trimming pared 8 bases from V and 10 bases from J, leaving 20 bases between. The CDR3 protein is CASAPPRQADYTF. The CDR3 DNA sequence: TGTGCCAGCGCCCCCCCGCGACAGGCCGACTACACCTTC.

This chain uses TRBV27 with TRBJ2-3; possible D gene TRBD2, 6 bases. CDR1 and CDR2 (germline): MNHEY, SMNVEV (reference sequence). V was shortened by 3 bases and J by 4 bases, with 14 bases between the two germline ends. The CDR3 has 15 residues. CDR3 residues: CASSFGKIAADTQYF. The CDR3 DNA is TGTGCCAGCAGTTTTGGAAAAATAGCGGCAGATACGCAGTATTTT.

This sequence joins TRBV29-1 and TRBJ1-1; D is perhaps TRBD1 (6 bases). Looked up from germline, CDR1 is SQVTM and CDR2 is ANQGSEA. This CDR3 is built from 11 residues. V shed 6 bases and J shed 6 bases, with 11 bases lying between them. The CDR3 sequence: CSVLNRAEAFF. The CDR3 DNA reads TGCAGCGTATTAAACAGGGCTGAAGCTTTCTTT.

This chain joins TRBV29-1 and TRBJ1-1, with unresolved D. Germline V lookup: CDR1 SQVTM, CDR2 ANQGSEA. CDR3 size: 11 residues. The V gene lost 0 bases and the J gene lost 6 bases, with 5 bases spanning the gap. The DNA of the CDR3 is TGCAGCGTTGAAGATCCCTCTGAAGCTTTCTTT. Translated, it gives CSVEDPSEAFF.

This chain joins TRBV7-7 and TRBJ2-2; 8 bases are shared with TRBD1. The J segment lost 1 base and the V segment lost 5 bases, leaving 3 bases of the junction unmatched. The V gene's germline CDR1 is SSHAT and CDR2 FNYEAQ (reference sequence). CDR3 length: 15 residues. The CDR3 region is CASSPGTGNTGELFF. The CDR3 DNA follows: TGTGCCAGCAGCCCCGGGACAGGGAACACCGGGGAGCTGTTTTTT. Filled out from reference TRBV7-7 and TRBJ2-2, the complete variable domain reads GAGVSQSPRYKVTKRGQDVTLRCDPISSHATLYWYQQALGQGPEFLTYFNYEAQPDKSGLPSDRFSAERPEGSISTLTIQRTEQRDSAMYRCASSPGTGNTGELFFGEGSRLTVL.

The genes are TRBV6-5 and TRBJ2-7; D is possibly TRBD2 (6 bases). V was clipped by 4 bases and J by 10 bases, with 20 bases between them. Per the germline V gene, CDR1 is MNHEY and CDR2 is SVGAGI. The length of the CDR3 is 14 residues. CDR3 in DNA: TGTGCCAGCAGTTCCCCCCTCGAAACGGAGGGACAGTACTTC. It codes for CASSSPLETEGQYF.

This chain connects TRBV27 to TRBJ2-7; 8 nucleotides align to TRBD1. CDR3 length equals 15 residues. After removal of 6 bases from V and 1 base from J, the junction contained 8 bases not matched to a gene. The germline gives CDR1 MNHEY, CDR2 SMNVEV (reference sequence). CDR3 loop: CASSSSTGASYEQYF. As DNA, the CDR3 is TGTGCCAGCAGCTCTTCGACAGGGGCGTCCTACGAGCAGTACTTC.

This rearrangement joins TRBV11-2 to TRBJ2-7, with 7 bases matching TRBD2. CDR1 and CDR2 (germline): SGHAT, FQNNGV. The CDR3 totals 13 residues. V shed 7 bases and J 6 bases; nucleotides not matched to a gene: 9. The DNA of the CDR3 is TGTGCCAGCACAGCGGGATTTGAGGGCGAGCAGTACTTC. It translates to CASTAGFEGEQYF.